The T cell receptor (beta chain) under discussion was sequenced for a study of technical replicates of blood from four donors. V lost 4 bases and J lost 4; bases outside the gene matches: 2. The CDR3 is made up of 14 amino acids. Germline values: CDR1 MNHNY, CDR2 SVGAGI (reference sequence). Repertoires were generated with immunoSEQ multiplex PCR, while TCRdb's copy carries only in-frame clones and drops some. This sample carries some 87,000 clones, around 96% of them seen once, and the ten largest clones take about 0.31%. This clonotype was obtained from a human donor in good health. The rearrangement links TRBV6-6 to TRBJ2-1; TRBD2 aligns across 9 bases. The specimen was T cells isolated from PBMCs. As DNA, the CDR3 is TGTGCCAGCAGTTTAGCGGGAGCATACAATGAGCAGTTCTTC. Translated, it gives CASSLAGAYNEQFF.